The entry below describes one TCR beta chain. The data derive from a study of blood T cell repertoires in COVID-19. The repertoire was sequenced with immunoSEQ multiplex PCR; TCRdb's copy has only in-frame clones and lacks some. This table has about 280,000 clones, around 85% appearing once. V shed 5 bases and J 0 bases; nucleotides not matched to a gene: 4. The CDR3 has 17 residues. The germline V gene has CDR1 LNHDA and CDR2 SQIVND (reference sequence). The sequence was collected from a man between 50 and 59 years old with active or convalescent COVID-19. The sequencing input was peripheral blood. This chain uses TRBV19 with TRBJ2-1, with TRBD2 matching 13 bases. This CDR3 reads CASSLGLAGSSYNEQFF. CDR3 in DNA: TGTGCCAGTAGTTTGGGACTAGCGGGAAGCTCCTACAATGAGCAGTTCTTC.